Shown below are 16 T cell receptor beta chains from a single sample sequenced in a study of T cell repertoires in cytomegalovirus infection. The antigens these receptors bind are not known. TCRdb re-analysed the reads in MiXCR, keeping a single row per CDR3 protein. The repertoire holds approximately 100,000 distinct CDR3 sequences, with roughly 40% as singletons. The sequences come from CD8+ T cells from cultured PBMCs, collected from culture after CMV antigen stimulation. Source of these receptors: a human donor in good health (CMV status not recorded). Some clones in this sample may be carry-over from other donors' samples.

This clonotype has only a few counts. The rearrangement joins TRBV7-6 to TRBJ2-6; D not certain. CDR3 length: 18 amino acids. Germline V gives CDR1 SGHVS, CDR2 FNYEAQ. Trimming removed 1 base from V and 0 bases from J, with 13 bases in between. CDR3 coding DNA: TGTGCCAGCAGCTTAGAACCAGGCGAGAGCTCTGGGGCCAACGTCCTGACTTTC. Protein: CASSLEPGESSGANVLTF.

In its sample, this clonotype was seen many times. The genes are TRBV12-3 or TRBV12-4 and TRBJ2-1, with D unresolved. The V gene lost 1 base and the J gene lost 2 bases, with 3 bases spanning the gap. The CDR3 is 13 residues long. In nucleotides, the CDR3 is TGTGCCAGCAGTTTAGGGACCTACAATGAGCAGTTCTTC. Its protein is CASSLGTYNEQFF.

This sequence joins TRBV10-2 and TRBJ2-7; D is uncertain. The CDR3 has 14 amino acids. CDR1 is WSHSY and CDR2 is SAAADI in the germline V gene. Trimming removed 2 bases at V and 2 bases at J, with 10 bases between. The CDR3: CASSERRDPYEQYF. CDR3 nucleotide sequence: TGCGCCAGCAGTGAGCGTAGGGATCCCTACGAGCAGTACTTC.

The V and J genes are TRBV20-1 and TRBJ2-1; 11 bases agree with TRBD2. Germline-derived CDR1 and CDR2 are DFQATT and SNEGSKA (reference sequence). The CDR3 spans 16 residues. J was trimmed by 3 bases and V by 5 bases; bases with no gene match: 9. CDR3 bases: TGCAGTGCTCCAACCCTAGCGGGGGGCTTCTACAATGAGCAGTTCTTC. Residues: CSAPTLAGGFYNEQFF.

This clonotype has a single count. The CDR3 DNA is TGTGCCAGCAGCTCCTCTACCTCATACGAGCAGTACTTC. This translates into CASSSSTSYEQYF. The chain links TRBV7-8 to TRBJ2-7; unclear D gene. Per germline, CDR1 SGHVS and CDR2 FQNEAQ. There are 13 residues in the CDR3. Trimming pared 4 bases from V and 4 bases from J, leaving 11 bases between.

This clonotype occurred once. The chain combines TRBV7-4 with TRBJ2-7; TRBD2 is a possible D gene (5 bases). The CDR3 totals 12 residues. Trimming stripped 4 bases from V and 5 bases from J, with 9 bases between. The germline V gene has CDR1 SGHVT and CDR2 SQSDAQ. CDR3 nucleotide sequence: TGTGCCAGCAGCTCCACTAGTAACGAGCAGTACTTC. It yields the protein CASSSTSNEQYF.

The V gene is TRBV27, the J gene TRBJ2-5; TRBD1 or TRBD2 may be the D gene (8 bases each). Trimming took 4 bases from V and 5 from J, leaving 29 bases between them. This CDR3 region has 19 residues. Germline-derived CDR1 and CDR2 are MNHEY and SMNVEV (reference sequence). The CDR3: CASSSAGGQVDAMGETQYF. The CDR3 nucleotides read TGTGCCAGCAGTTCCGCGGGGGGACAGGTAGATGCCATGGGGGAGACCCAGTACTTC.

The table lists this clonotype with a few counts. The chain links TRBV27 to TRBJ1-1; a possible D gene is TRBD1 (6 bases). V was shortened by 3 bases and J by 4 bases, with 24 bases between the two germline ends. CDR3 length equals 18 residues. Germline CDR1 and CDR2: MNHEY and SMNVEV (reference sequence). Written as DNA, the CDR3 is TGTGCCAGCAGTTTCCCCGGCCGCCCGGGGGCGATGGGCACTGAAGCTTTCTTT. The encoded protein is CASSFPGRPGAMGTEAFF.

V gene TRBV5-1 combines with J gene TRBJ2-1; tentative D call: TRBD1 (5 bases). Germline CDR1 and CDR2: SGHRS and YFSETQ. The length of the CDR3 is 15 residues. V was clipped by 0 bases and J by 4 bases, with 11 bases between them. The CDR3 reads CASSLDQGAYNEQFF. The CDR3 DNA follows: TGCGCCAGCAGCTTGGACCAGGGTGCTTACAATGAGCAGTTCTTC.

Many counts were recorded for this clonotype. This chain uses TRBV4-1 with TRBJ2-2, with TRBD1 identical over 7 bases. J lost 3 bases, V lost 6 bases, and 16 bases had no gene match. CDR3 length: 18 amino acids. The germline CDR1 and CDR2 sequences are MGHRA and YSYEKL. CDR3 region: CASSPREQGPTDTGELFF. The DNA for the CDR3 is TGCGCCAGCAGTCCTCGGGAACAGGGGCCTACGGACACCGGGGAGCTGTTTTTT.

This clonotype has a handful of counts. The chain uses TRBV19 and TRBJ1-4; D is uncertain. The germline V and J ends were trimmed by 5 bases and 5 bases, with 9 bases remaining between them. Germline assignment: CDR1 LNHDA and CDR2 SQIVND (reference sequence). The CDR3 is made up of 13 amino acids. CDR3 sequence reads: CASSGRINEKLFF. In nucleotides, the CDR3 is TGTGCCAGTAGTGGAAGAATAAATGAAAAACTGTTTTTT.

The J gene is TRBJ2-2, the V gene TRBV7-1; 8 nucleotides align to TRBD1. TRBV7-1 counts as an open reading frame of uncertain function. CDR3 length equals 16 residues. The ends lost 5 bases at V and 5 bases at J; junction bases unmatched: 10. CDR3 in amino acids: CASSPPTGAATGELFF. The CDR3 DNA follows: TGTGCCAGCAGCCCGCCGACAGGGGCGGCGACCGGGGAGCTGTTTTTT.

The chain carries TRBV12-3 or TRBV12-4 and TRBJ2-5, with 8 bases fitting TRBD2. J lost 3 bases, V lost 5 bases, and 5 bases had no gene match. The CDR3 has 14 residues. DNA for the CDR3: TGTGCCAGCAGTACAGCGGGGGTGGAAGAGACCCAGTACTTC. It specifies CASSTAGVEETQYF.

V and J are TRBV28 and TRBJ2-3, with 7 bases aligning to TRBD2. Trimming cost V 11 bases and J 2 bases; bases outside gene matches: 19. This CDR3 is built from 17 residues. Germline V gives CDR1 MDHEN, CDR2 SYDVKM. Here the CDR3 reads CAFGPHSAAGVTDTQYF. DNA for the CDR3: TGTGCCTTCGGCCCTCATTCAGCGGCGGGGGTCACAGATACGCAGTATTTT.

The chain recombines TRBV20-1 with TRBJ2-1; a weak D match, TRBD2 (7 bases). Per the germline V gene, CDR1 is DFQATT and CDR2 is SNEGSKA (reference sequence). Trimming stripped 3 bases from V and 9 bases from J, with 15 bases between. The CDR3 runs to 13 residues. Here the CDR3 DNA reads TGCAGTGCTAGCGAGGGGGGGCCGGGTGAGCAGTTCTTC. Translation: CSASEGGPGEQFF.

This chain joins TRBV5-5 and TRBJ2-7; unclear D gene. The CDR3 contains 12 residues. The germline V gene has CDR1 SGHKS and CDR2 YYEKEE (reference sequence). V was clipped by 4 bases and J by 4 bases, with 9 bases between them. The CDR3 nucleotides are TGTGCCAGCAGCCCAACTACGTACGAGCAGTACTTC. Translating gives CASSPTTYEQYF.